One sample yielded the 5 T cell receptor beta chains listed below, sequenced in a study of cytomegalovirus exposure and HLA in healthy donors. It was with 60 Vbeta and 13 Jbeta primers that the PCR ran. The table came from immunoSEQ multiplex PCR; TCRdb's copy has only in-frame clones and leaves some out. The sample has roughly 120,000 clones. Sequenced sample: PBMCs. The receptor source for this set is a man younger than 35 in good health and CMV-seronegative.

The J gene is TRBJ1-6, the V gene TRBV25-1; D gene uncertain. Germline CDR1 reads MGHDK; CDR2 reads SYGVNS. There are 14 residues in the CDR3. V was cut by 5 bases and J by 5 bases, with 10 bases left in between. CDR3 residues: CASSLGRNNSPLHF. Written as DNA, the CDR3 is TGTGCCAGCAGTCTGGGGAGAAATAATTCACCCCTCCACTTT.

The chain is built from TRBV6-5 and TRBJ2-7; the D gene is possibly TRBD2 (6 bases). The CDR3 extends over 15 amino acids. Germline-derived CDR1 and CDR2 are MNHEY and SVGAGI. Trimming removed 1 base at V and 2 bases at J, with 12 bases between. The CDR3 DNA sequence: TGTGCCAGCAGTTACTTGGCGACGGGGGCCTACGAGCAGTACTTC. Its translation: CASSYLATGAYEQYF.

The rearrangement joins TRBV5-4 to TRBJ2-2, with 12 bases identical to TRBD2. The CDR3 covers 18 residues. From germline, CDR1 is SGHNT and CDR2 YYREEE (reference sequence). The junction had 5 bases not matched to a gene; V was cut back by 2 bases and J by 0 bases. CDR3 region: CASSLGLAGSANTGELFF. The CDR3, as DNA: TGTGCCAGCAGCTTAGGACTAGCGGGATCCGCGAACACCGGGGAGCTGTTTTTT.

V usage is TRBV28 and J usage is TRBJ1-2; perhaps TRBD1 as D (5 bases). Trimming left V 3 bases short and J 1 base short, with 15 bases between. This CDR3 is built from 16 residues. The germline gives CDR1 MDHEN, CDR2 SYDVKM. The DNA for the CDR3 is TGTGCCAGCAGTTTTGGGGGGAATCCAAGTAACTATGGCTACACCTTC. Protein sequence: CASSFGGNPSNYGYTF.

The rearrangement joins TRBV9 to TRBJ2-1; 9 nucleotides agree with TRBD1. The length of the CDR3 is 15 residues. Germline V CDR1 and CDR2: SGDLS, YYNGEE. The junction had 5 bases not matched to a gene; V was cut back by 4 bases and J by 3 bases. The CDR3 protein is CASSLDRGVYNEQFF. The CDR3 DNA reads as TGTGCCAGCAGCCTCGACAGGGGGGTCTACAATGAGCAGTTCTTC.